This T cell receptor beta chain was recovered during a study of identical twins. This clonotype turned up a few times. Trimming removed 5 bases at V and 3 bases at J, with 14 bases between. CDR1 and CDR2 from the germline V gene are DFQATT and SNEGSKA (reference sequence). This CDR3 is built from 14 residues. TCRdb recomputed calls from the 5' RACE reads with MiXCR, one row per CDR3 protein. The sample yields hundreds of thousands of distinct CDR3 sequences, more than 6.5% seen once. This sample also belongs to another study, concerning yellow fever vaccine responses in identical twins.

The chain is built from TRBV20-1 and TRBJ2-1; the D gene could be TRBD1 or TRBD2 (5 bases each). The sample was memory (CD45RO+) T cells sorted from blood. This receptor was identified in a woman aged 18-29 years in good health. The DNA for the CDR3 is TGCAGTGCTGCACCGGGACGAGACTACAATGAGCAGTTCTTC. This gives the protein CSAAPGRDYNEQFF.